This TCR beta chain was captured in a study of OX40 agonist ivuxolimab in advanced cancers. Looking at the study overall: Administration of intravenous ivuxolimab to patients occurred every 2 weeks at 0.01 to 10 mg/kg. Partial responses were recorded for three patients, including one with hepatocellular carcinoma and two with cutaneous melanoma. Patients assigned to dose escalation were diagnosed with hepatocellular carcinoma, melanoma, renal cell or head and neck cancer. Study-level results: Expansion of clones was among the lowest in partial responders at 0.1-3.0 mg/kg.

About this clone itself: Its antigen is still unknown.

Sequencing used immunoSEQ multiplex PCR; TCRdb keeps in-frame clones, though not all of them. The sample lists tens of thousands of clones; about nine tenths were seen once. The material sequenced was CD4+ or CD8+ T cells sorted from blood, taken in a trial of the OX40 agonist ivuxolimab. The source of this sequence is an adult with an advanced solid tumor such as melanoma, head and neck, liver or kidney cancer.

CDR3 DNA sequence: TGTGCCTGGTCGTCTATGGGGGGTCAGCCCCAGCATTTT. It specifies CAWSSMGGQPQHF. The chain links TRBV30 to TRBJ1-5; a weak D match, TRBD1 (5 bases). Trimming removed 5 bases at V and 6 bases at J, with 14 bases between. The CDR3 sequence is 13 residues long. Looked up from germline, CDR1 is GTSNPN and CDR2 is SVGIG (reference sequence). Variable domain in full (rest from reference TRBV30 and TRBJ1-5): SQTIHQWPATLVQPVGSPLSLECTVEGTSNPNLYWYRQAAGRGLQLLFYSVGIGQISSEVPQNLSASRPQDRQFILSSKKLLLSDSGFYLCAWSSMGGQPQHFGDGTRLSIL.